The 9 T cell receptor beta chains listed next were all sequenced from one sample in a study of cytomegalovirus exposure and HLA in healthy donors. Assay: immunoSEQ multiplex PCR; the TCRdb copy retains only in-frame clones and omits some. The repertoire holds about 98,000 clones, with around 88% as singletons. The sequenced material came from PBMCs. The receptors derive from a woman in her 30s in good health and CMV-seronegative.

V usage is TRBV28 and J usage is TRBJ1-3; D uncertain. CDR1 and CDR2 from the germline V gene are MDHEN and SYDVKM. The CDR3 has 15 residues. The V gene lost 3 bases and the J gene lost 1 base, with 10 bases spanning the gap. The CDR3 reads CASSLRGLSGNTIYF. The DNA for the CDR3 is TGTGCCAGCAGTTTGAGAGGCTTGTCTGGAAACACCATATATTTT.

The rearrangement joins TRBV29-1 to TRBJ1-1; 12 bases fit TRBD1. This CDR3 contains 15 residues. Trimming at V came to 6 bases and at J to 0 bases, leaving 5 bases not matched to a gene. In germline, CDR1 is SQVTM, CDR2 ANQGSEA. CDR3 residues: CSVPGTGGLNTEAFF. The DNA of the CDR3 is TGCAGCGTGCCCGGGACAGGGGGCTTGAACACTGAAGCTTTCTTT. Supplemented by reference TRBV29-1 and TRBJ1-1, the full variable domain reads SAVISQKPSRDICQRGTSLTIQCQVDSQVTMMFWYRQQPGQSLTLIATANQGSEATYESGFVIDKFPISRPNLTFSTLTVSNMSPEDSSIYLCSVPGTGGLNTEAFFGQGTRLTVV.

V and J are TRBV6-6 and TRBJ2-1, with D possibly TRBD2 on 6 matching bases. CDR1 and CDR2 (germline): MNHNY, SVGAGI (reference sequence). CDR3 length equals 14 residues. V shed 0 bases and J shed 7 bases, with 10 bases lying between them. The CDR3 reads CASSYSGGRNEQFF. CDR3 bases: TGTGCCAGCAGTTACTCCGGGGGAAGGAATGAGCAGTTCTTC.

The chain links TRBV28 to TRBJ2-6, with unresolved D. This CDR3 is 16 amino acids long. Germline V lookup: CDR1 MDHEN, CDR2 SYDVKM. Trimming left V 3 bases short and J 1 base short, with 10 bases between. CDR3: CASSFVRWSGANVLTF. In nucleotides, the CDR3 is TGTGCCAGCAGTTTCGTCCGGTGGTCTGGGGCCAACGTCCTGACTTTC. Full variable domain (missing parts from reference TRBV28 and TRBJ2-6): DVKVTQSSRYLVKRTGEKVFLECVQDMDHENMFWYRQDPGLGLRLIYFSYDVKMKEKGDIPEGYSVSREKKERFSLILESASTNQTSMYLCASSFVRWSGANVLTFGAGSRLTVL.

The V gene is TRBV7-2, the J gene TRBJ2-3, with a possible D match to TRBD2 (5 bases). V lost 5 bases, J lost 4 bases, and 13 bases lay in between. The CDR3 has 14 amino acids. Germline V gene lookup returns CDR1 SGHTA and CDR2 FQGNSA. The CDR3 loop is CASSRLAWADTQYF. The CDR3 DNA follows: TGTGCCAGCAGCCGCTTAGCGTGGGCAGATACGCAGTATTTT.

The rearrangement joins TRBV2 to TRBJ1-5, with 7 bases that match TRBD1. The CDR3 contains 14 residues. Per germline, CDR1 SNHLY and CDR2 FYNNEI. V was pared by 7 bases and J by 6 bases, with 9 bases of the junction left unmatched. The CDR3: CASTYDRVGQPQHF. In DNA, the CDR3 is TGTGCCAGCACTTACGACAGGGTGGGTCAGCCCCAGCATTTT.

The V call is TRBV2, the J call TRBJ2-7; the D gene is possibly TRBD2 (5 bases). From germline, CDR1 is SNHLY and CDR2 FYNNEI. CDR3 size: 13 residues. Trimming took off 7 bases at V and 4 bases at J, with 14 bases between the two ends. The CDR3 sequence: CASTPISGYEQYF. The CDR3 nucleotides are TGTGCCAGCACTCCTATCTCGGGATACGAGCAGTACTTC.

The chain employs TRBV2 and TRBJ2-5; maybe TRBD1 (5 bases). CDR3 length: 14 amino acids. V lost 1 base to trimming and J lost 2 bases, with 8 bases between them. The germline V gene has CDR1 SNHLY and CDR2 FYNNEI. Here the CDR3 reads CASSEEAGQETQYF. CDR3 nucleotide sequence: TGTGCCAGCAGTGAAGAGGCAGGGCAAGAGACCCAGTACTTC.

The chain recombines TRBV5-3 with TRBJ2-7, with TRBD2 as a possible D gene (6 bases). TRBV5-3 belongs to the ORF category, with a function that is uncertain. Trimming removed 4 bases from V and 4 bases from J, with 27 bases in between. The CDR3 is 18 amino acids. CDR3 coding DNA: TGTGCCAGAAGCCCGGGCCCCTCAGCGGAGGGTCTCCCATACGAGCAGTACTTC. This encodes CARSPGPSAEGLPYEQYF.